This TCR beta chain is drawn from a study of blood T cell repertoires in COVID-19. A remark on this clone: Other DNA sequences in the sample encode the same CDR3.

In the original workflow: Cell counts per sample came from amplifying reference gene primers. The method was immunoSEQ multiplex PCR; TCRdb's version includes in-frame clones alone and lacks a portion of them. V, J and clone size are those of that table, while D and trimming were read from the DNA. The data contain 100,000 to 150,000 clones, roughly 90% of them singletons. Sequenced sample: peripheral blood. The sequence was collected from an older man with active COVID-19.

The CDR3 is CASSLAGNTEAFF. In DNA form, the CDR3 reads TGCGCCAGCAGCTTGGCAGGGAACACTGAAGCTTTCTTT. The rearrangement uses TRBV5-1 and TRBJ1-1; the D is unclear. The length of the CDR3 is 13 residues. CDR1 and CDR2 (germline): SGHRS, YFSETQ. The V and J ends lost 0 bases and 1 base respectively, with 4 bases between them.